This entry lists 31 T cell receptor beta chains sequenced from one sample in a study of human T cells and chemical hapten exposure (dated by TCRdb to the early 2020s). The method behind the library was RACE. TCRdb shows the sequencer as NextSeq 500. TCRdb ran its own pipeline on the public reads, namely fastp trimming at Q25 and MiXCR clone calling, and kept in-frame beta chains. Each CDR3 protein gets just one entry, which takes the most common genes and DNA from the rows behind it. This sample comprises approximately 400,000 distinct CDR3 sequences, roughly 5% of them detected only once. Of the sample, 2.5% to 3% falls within the top ten clones. This specimen's time point label, per the study, means: pre-sensitization, week 0. The label giving this sample's treatment or condition can be read as: therapeutic diphenylcyclopropenone sensitization with weekly scalp DPC. Material: whole blood, obtained in connection with sensitization to the hapten diphenylcyclopropenone (DPC). Receptor source: a woman in her forties or fifties with alopecia areata. Some clones in this sample may be carry-over from other donors' samples.

This clonotype was seen ten or more times. The V gene is TRBV4-3, the J gene TRBJ2-3, with D possibly TRBD2 on 5 matching bases. Germline V gene lookup returns CDR1 LGHNA and CDR2 YSLEER. V lost 4 bases and J 2 bases, leaving 10 bases between the germline ends. The CDR3 length is 14 residues. The CDR3 DNA follows: TGCGCCAGCAGCCCCCGGACTGCCACAGATACGCAGTATTTT. Translation gives CASSPRTATDTQYF.

In this sample, this clonotype turned up many times. The gene calls are TRBV3-1 and TRBJ2-5; D gene ambiguous. Germline V gene lookup returns CDR1 LGHDT and CDR2 YNNKEL (reference sequence). The CDR3 length is 13 residues. Trimming pared 4 bases from V and 3 bases from J, leaving 9 bases between. The CDR3 sequence is CASSLPVEETQYF. CDR3 sequence (DNA): TGTGCCAGCAGCCTCCCGGTTGAAGAGACCCAGTACTTC.

This clonotype was picked up many times. This chain uses TRBV29-1 with TRBJ1-2; TRBD1 aligns across 8 bases. The J segment lost 4 bases and the V segment lost 8 bases, leaving 9 bases of the junction unmatched. The length of the CDR3 is 13 residues. CDR1 is SQVTM, CDR2 ANQGSEA, per germline. CDR3 coding DNA: TGCAGCTCAGGACAGGGTGACAGCTATGGCTACACCTTC. This translates into CSSGQGDSYGYTF.

This clonotype appeared a few times. The chain recombines TRBV10-2 with TRBJ1-1; no definite D call. Germline V CDR1 and CDR2: WSHSY, SAAADI. V was clipped by 1 base and J by 3 bases, with 6 bases between them. The CDR3 loop spans 13 amino acids. The CDR3 protein is CASSEYRDTEAFF. The CDR3 nucleotides read TGCGCCAGCAGTGAGTACCGGGACACTGAAGCTTTCTTT.

This clonotype has ten or more counts. The genes are TRBV12-3 or TRBV12-4 and TRBJ2-7; perhaps D is TRBD1 or TRBD2 (6 bases each). This CDR3 spans 12 amino acids. The V gene lost 3 bases and the J gene lost 13 bases, with 16 bases spanning the gap. CDR3 loop: CASSFEGGSYYF. Here the CDR3 DNA reads TGTGCCAGCAGTTTTGAAGGGGGGAGTTATTACTTC.

The sample holds many counts of this clonotype. The V and J genes are TRBV24-1 and TRBJ2-5; D ambiguous. V lost 5 bases and J 5 bases, leaving 8 bases between the germline ends. This CDR3 contains 12 residues. Germline V gene sequence: CDR1 KGHDR, CDR2 SFDVKD. CDR3 protein: CATSAPTETQYF. CDR3 in DNA: TGTGCCACCAGTGCCCCGACGGAGACCCAGTACTTC.

In this sample, this clonotype turned up many times. The V and J genes are TRBV6-1 and TRBJ2-2, with 7 nucleotides matching TRBD1. The junction had 4 bases not matched to a gene; V was cut back by 6 bases and J by 6 bases. CDR1 and CDR2 (germline): MNHNS, SASEGT. The CDR3 contains 13 residues. The CDR3 nucleotides are TGTGCCAGCAGCGCCACAGGGGCCGGGGAGCTGTTTTTT. Encoded protein: CASSATGAGELFF.

This clonotype was seen only a few times. V is TRBV6-1 and J is TRBJ2-7, with 8 bases matching TRBD1. Germline values: CDR1 MNHNS, CDR2 SASEGT. The CDR3 runs to 14 residues. Trimming removed 3 bases from V and 5 bases from J; junction bases left unmatched: 6. The CDR3 here is CASSEQGARDEQYF. The CDR3 DNA is TGTGCCAGCAGTGAGCAGGGGGCCAGGGACGAGCAGTACTTC.

This clonotype has only a few counts. The chain carries TRBV27 and TRBJ1-1; D is possibly TRBD1 (6 bases). This CDR3 is built from 14 residues. Germline V lookup: CDR1 MNHEY, CDR2 SMNVEV (reference sequence). Trimming pared 4 bases from V and 6 bases from J, leaving 15 bases between. The CDR3 loop reads CASSSLGARPEAFF. CDR3 in DNA: TGTGCCAGCAGTTCTCTGGGGGCCCGACCTGAAGCTTTCTTT.

The table lists this clonotype with many counts. V and J are TRBV7-9 and TRBJ2-7; perhaps TRBD1 as D (6 bases). With 4 bases removed from V and 6 bases from J, the gap between germline ends came to 13 bases. This CDR3 has 13 amino acids. Germline V gives CDR1 SEHNR, CDR2 FQNEAQ (reference sequence). The CDR3 protein is CASSSDRTFEQYF. In DNA form, the CDR3 reads TGTGCCAGCAGCTCGGACAGAACGTTCGAGCAGTACTTC.

The chain carries TRBV11-2 and TRBJ1-1; D may be TRBD1 (5 bases). This CDR3 spans 14 amino acids. Germline CDR1 is SGHAT and CDR2 is FQNNGV. V was clipped by 1 base and J by 6 bases, with 12 bases between them. The CDR3 DNA reads as TGTGCCAGCAGCTTAGTCATCGGGGCGCCTGAAGCTTTCTTT. This encodes CASSLVIGAPEAFF.

This clonotype was seen repeatedly, ten times or more. The chain carries TRBV29-1 and TRBJ2-3, with D perhaps TRBD2 (7 bases). Between the trimmed V and J ends, which lost 3 bases and 3 bases, there was a span of 25 bases. The CDR3 contains 18 residues. Germline values: CDR1 SQVTM, CDR2 ANQGSEA. DNA for the CDR3: TGCAGCGTTGAGTTCCCATCGGGGGGCGACGATCCGACAGATACGCAGTATTTT. Its translation is CSVEFPSGGDDPTDTQYF.

This clonotype appeared many times. The chain has TRBV12-5 and TRBJ2-4; 9 nucleotides match TRBD1. After removal of 5 bases from V and 7 bases from J, the junction contained 15 bases not matched to a gene. The CDR3 runs 17 residues. CDR1 and CDR2 from the germline V gene are LGHNT and FRNRAP. The DNA of the CDR3 is TGTGCTAGTGGTCTCTATCGACAGGGGGTCGGCGGGAACATTCAGTACTTC. Translated: CASGLYRQGVGGNIQYF.

This clonotype was recorded many times. V is TRBV6-2 or TRBV6-3 and J is TRBJ2-3; 10 bases are shared with TRBD2. The CDR3 contains 16 residues. The germline gives CDR1 MNHEY, CDR2 SVGEGT. After removal of 6 bases from V and 4 bases from J, the junction contained 10 bases not matched to a gene. The DNA of the CDR3 is TGTGCCAGCAGACCCCTACTAGCGGGAATTGCAGATACGCAGTATTTT. This gives the protein CASRPLLAGIADTQYF.

This clonotype was seen a handful of times. The V gene is TRBV15, the J gene TRBJ2-1; D gene uncertain. The germline V and J ends were trimmed by 5 bases and 1 base, with 15 bases remaining between them. This CDR3 contains 16 residues. Looked up from germline, CDR1 is LNHNV and CDR2 is YYDKDF (reference sequence). The CDR3 coding sequence is TGTGCCACCAGCGCTTCTAAGGGCATGTCCTACAATGAGCAGTTCTTC. Amino acids: CATSASKGMSYNEQFF.

This clonotype was detected many times. The chain is built from TRBV6-2 or TRBV6-3 and TRBJ2-7; 8 nucleotides match TRBD1. Germline loops: CDR1 MNHEY, CDR2 SVGEGT. The length of the CDR3 is 15 residues. The trim removed 4 bases at V and 5 bases at J, leaving 10 bases unmatched. The CDR3: CASSSTGQGANEQYF. CDR3 sequence (DNA): TGTGCCAGCAGTTCGACCGGACAGGGAGCCAACGAGCAGTACTTC.

This clonotype has a count of ten or more. The rearrangement joins TRBV29-1 to TRBJ2-5, with 7 bases aligning to TRBD2. The CDR3 has 13 amino acids. With 6 bases clipped from V and 2 bases from J, the junction kept 6 bases outside the gene matches. Germline values: CDR1 SQVTM, CDR2 ANQGSEA. CDR3 region: CSVALAVQETQYF. The CDR3 DNA is TGCAGCGTCGCTCTAGCGGTGCAAGAGACCCAGTACTTC.

This clonotype was counted only a few times. The V and J genes are TRBV24-1 and TRBJ2-4; D possibly corresponds to TRBD2 (5 bases). Trimming removed 6 bases at V and 6 bases at J, with 5 bases between. The CDR3 is 11 residues long. Germline V CDR1 and CDR2: KGHDR, SFDVKD. The CDR3 is CATSRGNIQYF. In DNA form, the CDR3 reads TGTGCCACCAGTCGGGGAAACATTCAGTACTTC.

Many counts were recorded for this clonotype. This chain uses TRBV6-2 or TRBV6-3 with TRBJ2-1; TRBD1 agrees at 9 bases. The germline V gene encodes CDR1 MNHEY and CDR2 SVGEGT. The CDR3 totals 15 residues. With V trimmed by 8 bases and J by 4 bases, 9 bases remained unmatched. The CDR3 DNA is TGTGCCAGCCGCCCCCACAGGGGGCTTTACAATGAGCAGTTCTTC. Its protein product is CASRPHRGLYNEQFF.

This clonotype was seen only a few times. The rearrangement links TRBV12-3 or TRBV12-4 to TRBJ2-5, with unresolved D. This CDR3 is 17 amino acids long. The V end lost 3 bases, the J end lost 2 bases, and 19 bases lay between the germline ends. CDR3 in DNA: TGTGCCAGCAGTTTTGGCGCGGAAACAGTCGGGCAAGAGACCCAGTACTTC. Its translation: CASSFGAETVGQETQYF.

CDR3 DNA: TGTGCCAGCAGTTCCGCAGGGTTAAGGAACACTGAAGCTTTCTTT. It translates to CASSSAGLRNTEAFF. The chain recombines TRBV6-4 with TRBJ1-1; perhaps TRBD1 as D (5 bases). Germline V gene lookup returns CDR1 MRHNA and CDR2 SNTAGT. The ends were cut back, 5 bases at V and 1 base at J, with 14 bases in the middle. This CDR3 spans 15 amino acids.

This clonotype was observed a handful of times. The genes are TRBV12-5 and TRBJ1-6, with D possibly being TRBD1 (5 bases). V shed 2 bases and J shed 5 bases, with 16 bases lying between them. CDR3 length equals 17 residues. The germline gives CDR1 LGHNT, CDR2 FRNRAP. The DNA of the CDR3 is TGTGCTAGTGGTTTGCGAAAACCGGGACCAAATAATTCACCCCTCCACTTT. Translating gives CASGLRKPGPNNSPLHF.

This clonotype came up many times. The gene calls are TRBV3-1 and TRBJ2-5, with D perhaps assigned TRBD1 or TRBD2 (5 bases each). CDR3 size: 14 residues. V lost 4 bases and J 4 bases, leaving 13 bases between the germline ends. Looked up from germline, CDR1 is LGHDT and CDR2 is YNNKEL (reference sequence). In DNA form, the CDR3 reads TGTGCCAGCAGCCTTCCGGGACGCTCAGAGACCCAGTACTTC. It yields the protein CASSLPGRSETQYF.

V usage is TRBV6-5 and J usage is TRBJ1-2; no definite D call. CDR3 length: 14 amino acids. V dropped 0 bases and J dropped 4 bases, with 9 bases sitting between them. Germline V gene sequence: CDR1 MNHEY, CDR2 SVGAGI. CDR3 loop: CASSYSLPGYGYTF. The CDR3 DNA is TGTGCCAGCAGTTACTCGCTACCTGGCTATGGCTACACCTTC.

The sample holds many counts of this clonotype. The chain carries TRBV6-5 and TRBJ2-5, with TRBD2 as a possible D gene (5 bases). Trimming took off 3 bases at V and 10 bases at J, with 9 bases between the two ends. The CDR3 is 11 residues long. Germline CDR1 reads MNHEY; CDR2 reads SVGAGI. The CDR3 protein is CASSYSRVQYF. The DNA for the CDR3 is TGTGCCAGCAGTTATTCGCGGGTCCAGTACTTC.

Many counts were recorded for this clonotype. The chain employs TRBV2 and TRBJ2-5; D call uncertain. V lost 4 bases and J 10 bases, leaving 16 bases between the germline ends. From germline, CDR1 is SNHLY and CDR2 FYNNEI. The CDR3 is made up of 13 amino acids. DNA of the CDR3: TGTGCCAGCAGTGTAAGAAGCGACCAAGACCAGTACTTC. Protein product: CASSVRSDQDQYF.

This clonotype was recorded many times. The chain links TRBV7-2 to TRBJ2-3; no clear D gene. CDR1 and CDR2 (germline): SGHTA, FQGNSA. The V end lost 3 bases, the J end lost 3 bases, and 7 bases lay between the germline ends. This CDR3 region has 13 residues. The CDR3: CASSFGETDTQYF. CDR3 in DNA: TGTGCCAGCAGCTTTGGAGAGACAGATACGCAGTATTTT.

In nucleotides, the CDR3 is TGTGCCAGCAGCCAACAGGGCCGGGAGCATCATACGCAGTATTTT. This codes for CASSQQGREHHTQYF. The chain joins TRBV12-3 or TRBV12-4 to TRBJ2-3; D possibly uses TRBD1 or TRBD2 (6 bases each). The CDR3 has 15 amino acids. V gave up 6 bases and J gave up 7 bases, with 20 bases separating them.

The sample holds many counts of this clonotype. V and J are TRBV7-2 and TRBJ1-2; D is ambiguous. This CDR3 has 14 amino acids. Germline assignment: CDR1 SGHTA and CDR2 FQGNSA. V was cut by 0 bases and J by 7 bases, with 12 bases left in between. CDR3 nucleotide sequence: TGTGCCAGCAGCTTAGCGTGGGAGGCCCGTGGCTACACCTTC. Its protein product is CASSLAWEARGYTF.

This clonotype was seen more than once but under ten times. The CDR3 protein is CASSQDQGQGRRGYTF. CDR3 nucleotide sequence: TGCGCCAGCAGCCAAGATCAGGGACAGGGGCGGCGAGGCTACACCTTC. This sequence joins TRBV4-1 and TRBJ1-2, with 10 bases matching TRBD1. The J segment lost 8 bases and the V segment lost 0 bases, leaving 9 bases of the junction unmatched. The CDR3 length is 16 residues. The germline V gene encodes CDR1 MGHRA and CDR2 YSYEKL.

This clonotype was seen many times. The chain links TRBV5-1 to TRBJ1-1, with D maybe TRBD1 (5 bases). The CDR3 is 15 residues long. Trimming stripped 0 bases from V and 0 bases from J, with 9 bases between. Germline values: CDR1 SGHRS, CDR2 YFSETQ. The CDR3 nucleotides read TGCGCCAGCAGCTTGGAACGGGGCATGAACACTGAAGCTTTCTTT. Amino acid sequence: CASSLERGMNTEAFF.